This T cell receptor (beta chain) was obtained from a study of tumor-infiltrating lymphocytes in oesophageal squamous cell carcinoma. From the PCR reads, TCRdb called clonotypes with MiXCR, one entry per CDR3 protein. The sample lists roughly 21,000 distinct CDR3 sequences; around 39% were seen once. The receptor comes from a male donor with esophageal squamous cell carcinoma. Sequencing was done on a sample of esophageal tumor tissue.

CDR3 sequence: CASSPGTENMYNEQFF. DNA of the CDR3: TGTGCCAGCAGCCCCGGGACGGAAAATATGTACAATGAGCAGTTCTTC. This chain connects TRBV7-8 to TRBJ2-5; D is tentatively TRBD1 or TRBD2 (5 bases each). TRBJ2-1 explains the end of the DNA better; the J call may be wrong. Germline CDR1 and CDR2: SGHVS and FQNEAQ. CDR3 length: 16 residues.